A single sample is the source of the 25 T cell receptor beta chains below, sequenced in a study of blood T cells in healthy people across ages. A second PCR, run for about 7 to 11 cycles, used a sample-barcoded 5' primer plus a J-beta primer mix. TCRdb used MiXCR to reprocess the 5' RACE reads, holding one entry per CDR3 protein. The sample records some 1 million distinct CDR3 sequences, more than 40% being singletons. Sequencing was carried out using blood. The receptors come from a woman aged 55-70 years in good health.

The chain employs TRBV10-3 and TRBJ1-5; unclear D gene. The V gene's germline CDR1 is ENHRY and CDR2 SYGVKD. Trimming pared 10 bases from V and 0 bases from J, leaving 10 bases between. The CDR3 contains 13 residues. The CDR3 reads CATTGDSNQPQHF. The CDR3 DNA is TGTGCCACCACCGGAGATAGCAATCAGCCCCAGCATTTT.

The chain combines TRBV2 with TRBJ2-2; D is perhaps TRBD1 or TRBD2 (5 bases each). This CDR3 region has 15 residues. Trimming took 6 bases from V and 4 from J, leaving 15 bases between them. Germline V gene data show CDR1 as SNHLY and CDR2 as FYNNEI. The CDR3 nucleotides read TGTGCCAGCAGGCAACGAGGGGTGGGCACCGGGGAGCTGTTTTTT. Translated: CASRQRGVGTGELFF.

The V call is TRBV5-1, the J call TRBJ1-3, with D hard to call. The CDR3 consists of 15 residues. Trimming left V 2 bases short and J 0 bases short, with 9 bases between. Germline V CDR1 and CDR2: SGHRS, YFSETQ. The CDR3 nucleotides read TGCGCCAGCAGCTTCGACTCCAGCTCTGGAAACACCATATATTTT. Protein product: CASSFDSSSGNTIYF.

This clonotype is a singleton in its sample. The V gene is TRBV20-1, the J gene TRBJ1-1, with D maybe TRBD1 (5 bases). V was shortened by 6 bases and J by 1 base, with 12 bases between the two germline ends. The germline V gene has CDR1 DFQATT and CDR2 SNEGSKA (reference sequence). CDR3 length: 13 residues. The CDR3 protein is CSAARDPNTEAFF. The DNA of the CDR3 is TGCAGTGCCGCCCGGGACCCGAACACTGAAGCTTTCTTT.

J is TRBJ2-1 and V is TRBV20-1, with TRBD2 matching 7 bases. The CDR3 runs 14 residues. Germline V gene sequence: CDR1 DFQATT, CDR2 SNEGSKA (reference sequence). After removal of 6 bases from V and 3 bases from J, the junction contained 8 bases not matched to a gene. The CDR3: CSANHLADYNEQFF. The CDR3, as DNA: TGCAGTGCCAACCATCTAGCGGACTACAATGAGCAGTTCTTC.

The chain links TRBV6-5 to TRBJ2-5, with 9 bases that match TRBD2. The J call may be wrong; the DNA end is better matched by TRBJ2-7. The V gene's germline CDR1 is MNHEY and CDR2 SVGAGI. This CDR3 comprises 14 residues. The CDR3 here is CASGPTSGEYEQYF. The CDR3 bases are TGTGCCAGCGGCCCGACTAGCGGAGAATACGAGCAGTACTTC.

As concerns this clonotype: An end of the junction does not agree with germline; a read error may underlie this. The CDR3 spells CASGVGGSSYEQYF. CDR3 nucleotides: TGTGCCAGCGGCGTCGGCGGGAGCTCCTACGAGCAGTACTTC. The rearrangement uses TRBV9 and TRBJ2-7, with 7 bases fitting TRBD2. The CDR3 has 14 residues. Germline V gives CDR1 SGDLS, CDR2 YYNGEE.

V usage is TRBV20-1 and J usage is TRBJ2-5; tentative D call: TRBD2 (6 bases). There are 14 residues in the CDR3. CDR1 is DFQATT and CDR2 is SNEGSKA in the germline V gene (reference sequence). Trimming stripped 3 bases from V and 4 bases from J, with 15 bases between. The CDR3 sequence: CSARTGGMGETQYF. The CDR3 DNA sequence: TGCAGTGCTAGGACGGGCGGGATGGGAGAGACCCAGTACTTC.

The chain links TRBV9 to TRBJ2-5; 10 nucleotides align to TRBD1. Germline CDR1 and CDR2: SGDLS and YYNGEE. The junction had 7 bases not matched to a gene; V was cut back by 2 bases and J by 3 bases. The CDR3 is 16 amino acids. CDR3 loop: CASSVGDRGSKETQYF. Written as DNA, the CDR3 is TGTGCCAGCAGCGTTGGGGACAGGGGATCTAAAGAGACCCAGTACTTC.

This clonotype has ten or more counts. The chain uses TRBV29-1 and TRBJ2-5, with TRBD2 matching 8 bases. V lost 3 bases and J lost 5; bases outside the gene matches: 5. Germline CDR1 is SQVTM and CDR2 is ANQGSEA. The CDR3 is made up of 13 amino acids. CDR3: CSVDRGGGETQYF. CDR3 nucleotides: TGCAGCGTTGACAGGGGCGGGGGGGAGACCCAGTACTTC. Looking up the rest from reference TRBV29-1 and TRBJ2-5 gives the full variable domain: SAVISQKPSRDICQRGTSLTIQCQVDSQVTMMFWYRQQPGQSLTLIATANQGSEATYESGFVIDKFPISRPNLTFSTLTVSNMSPEDSSIYLCSVDRGGGETQYFGPGTRLLVL.

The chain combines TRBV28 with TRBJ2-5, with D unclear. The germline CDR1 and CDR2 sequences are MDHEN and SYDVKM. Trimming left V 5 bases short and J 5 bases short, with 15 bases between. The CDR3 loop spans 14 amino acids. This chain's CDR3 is CASSDAAGFETQYF. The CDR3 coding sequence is TGTGCCAGCAGTGACGCAGCCGGGTTCGAGACCCAGTACTTC.

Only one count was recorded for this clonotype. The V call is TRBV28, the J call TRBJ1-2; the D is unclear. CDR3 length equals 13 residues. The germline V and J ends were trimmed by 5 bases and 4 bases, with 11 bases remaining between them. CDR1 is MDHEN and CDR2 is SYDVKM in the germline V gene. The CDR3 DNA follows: TGTGCCAGCAGTAACGAAGATACCTATGGCTACACCTTC. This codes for CASSNEDTYGYTF.

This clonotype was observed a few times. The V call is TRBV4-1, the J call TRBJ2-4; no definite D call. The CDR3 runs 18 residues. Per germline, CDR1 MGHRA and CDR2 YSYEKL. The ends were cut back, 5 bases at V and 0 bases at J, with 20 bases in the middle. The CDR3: CASSGGLQHPIAKNIQYF. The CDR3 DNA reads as TGCGCCAGCAGCGGTGGGTTGCAGCATCCGATAGCCAAAAACATTCAGTACTTC.

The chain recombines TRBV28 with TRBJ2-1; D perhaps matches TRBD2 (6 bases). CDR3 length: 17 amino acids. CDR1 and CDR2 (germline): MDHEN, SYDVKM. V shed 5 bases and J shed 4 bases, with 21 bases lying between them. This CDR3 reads CASSDKVAWRGYNEQFF. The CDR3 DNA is TGTGCCAGCAGTGACAAGGTGGCCTGGCGGGGATACAATGAGCAGTTCTTC.

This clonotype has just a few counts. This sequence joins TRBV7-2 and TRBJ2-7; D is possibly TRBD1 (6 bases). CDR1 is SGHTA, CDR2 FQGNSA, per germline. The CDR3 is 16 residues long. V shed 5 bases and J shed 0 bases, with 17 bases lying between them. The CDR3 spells CASSQRGQPSSYEQYF. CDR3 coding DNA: TGTGCCAGCAGCCAACGAGGACAGCCGAGCTCCTACGAGCAGTACTTC. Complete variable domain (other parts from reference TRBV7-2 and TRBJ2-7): GAGVSQSPSNKVTEKGKDVELRCDPISGHTALYWYRQSLGQGLEFLIYFQGNSAPDKSGLPSDRFSAERTGGSVSTLTIQRTQQEDSAVYLCASSQRGQPSSYEQYFGPGTRLTVT.

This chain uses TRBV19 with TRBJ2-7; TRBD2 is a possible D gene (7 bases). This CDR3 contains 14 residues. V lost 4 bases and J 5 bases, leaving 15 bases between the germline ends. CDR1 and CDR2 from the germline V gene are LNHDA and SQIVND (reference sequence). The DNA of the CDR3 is TGTGCCAGTAGTACAGTTGGGGGGGCTAACGAGCAGTACTTC. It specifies CASSTVGGANEQYF. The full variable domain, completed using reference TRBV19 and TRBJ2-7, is DGGITQSPKYLFRKEGQNVTLSCEQNLNHDAMYWYRQDPGQGLRLIYYSQIVNDFQKGDIAEGYSVSREKKESFPLTVTSAQKNPTAFYLCASSTVGGANEQYFGPGTRLTVT.

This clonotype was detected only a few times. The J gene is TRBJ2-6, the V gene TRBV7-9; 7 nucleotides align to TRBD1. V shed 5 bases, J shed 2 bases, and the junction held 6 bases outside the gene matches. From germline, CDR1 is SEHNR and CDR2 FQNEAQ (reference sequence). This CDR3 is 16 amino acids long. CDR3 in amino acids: CASSQITGAGANVLTF. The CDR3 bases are TGTGCCAGCAGCCAGATTACAGGGGCTGGGGCCAACGTCCTGACTTTC.

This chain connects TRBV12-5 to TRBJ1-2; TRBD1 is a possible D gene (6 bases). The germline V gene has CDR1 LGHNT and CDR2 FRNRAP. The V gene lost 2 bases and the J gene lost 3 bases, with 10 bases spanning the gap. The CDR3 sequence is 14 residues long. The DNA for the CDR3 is TGTGCTAGTGGTTTGATCGGACAGCACTATGGCTACACCTTC. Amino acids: CASGLIGQHYGYTF. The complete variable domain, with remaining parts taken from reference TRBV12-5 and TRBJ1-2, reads DARVTQTPRHKVTEMGQEVTMRCQPILGHNTVFWYRQTMMQGLELLAYFRNRAPLDDSGMPKDRFSAEMPDATLATLKIQPSEPRDSAVYFCASGLIGQHYGYTFGSGTRLTVV.

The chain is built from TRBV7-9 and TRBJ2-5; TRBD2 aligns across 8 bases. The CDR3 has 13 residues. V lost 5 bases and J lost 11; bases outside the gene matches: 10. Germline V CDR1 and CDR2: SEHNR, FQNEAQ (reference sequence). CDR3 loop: CASSDSGSNEQYF. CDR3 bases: TGTGCCAGCAGCGACAGCGGGAGCAATGAGCAGTACTTC.

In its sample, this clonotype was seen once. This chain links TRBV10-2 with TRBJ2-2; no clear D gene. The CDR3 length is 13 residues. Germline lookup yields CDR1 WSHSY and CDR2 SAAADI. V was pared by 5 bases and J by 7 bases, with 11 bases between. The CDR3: CASSQHRVGELFF. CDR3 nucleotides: TGCGCCAGCAGTCAACATAGGGTCGGGGAGCTGTTTTTT.

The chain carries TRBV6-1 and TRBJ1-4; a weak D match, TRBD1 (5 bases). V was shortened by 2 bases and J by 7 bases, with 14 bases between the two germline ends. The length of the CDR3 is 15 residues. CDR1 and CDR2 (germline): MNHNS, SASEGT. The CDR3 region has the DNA TGTGCCAGCAGTGAAAGTTGGGGGACCGGTGAAAAACTGTTTTTT. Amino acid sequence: CASSESWGTGEKLFF.

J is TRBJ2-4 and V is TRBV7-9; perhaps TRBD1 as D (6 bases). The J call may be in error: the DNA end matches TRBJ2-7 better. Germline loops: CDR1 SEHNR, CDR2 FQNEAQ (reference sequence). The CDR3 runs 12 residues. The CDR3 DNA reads TGTGCCAGCACGCAGGGGTTTCACGAGCAGTACTTC. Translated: CASTQGFHEQYF.

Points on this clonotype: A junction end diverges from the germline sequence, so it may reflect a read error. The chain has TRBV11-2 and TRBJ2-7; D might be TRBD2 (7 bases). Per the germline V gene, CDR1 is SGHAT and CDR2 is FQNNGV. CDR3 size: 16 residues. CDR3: CTSSLGGGRSSYEQYF. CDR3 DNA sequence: TGTACCAGCAGCTTAGGGGGGGGACGCTCCTCCTACGAGCAGTACTTC.

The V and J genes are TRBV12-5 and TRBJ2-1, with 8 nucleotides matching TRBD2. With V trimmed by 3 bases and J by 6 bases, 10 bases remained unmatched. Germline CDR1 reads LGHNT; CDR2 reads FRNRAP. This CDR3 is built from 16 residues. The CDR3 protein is CASGFEIGRAANEQFF. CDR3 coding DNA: TGTGCTAGTGGTTTCGAGATCGGGAGGGCCGCCAATGAGCAGTTCTTC.

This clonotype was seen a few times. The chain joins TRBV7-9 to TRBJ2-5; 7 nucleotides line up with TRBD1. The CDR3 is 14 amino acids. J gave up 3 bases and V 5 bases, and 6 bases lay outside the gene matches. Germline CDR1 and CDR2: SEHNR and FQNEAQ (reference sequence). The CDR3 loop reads CASSAATGKETQYF. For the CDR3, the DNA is TGTGCCAGCAGCGCCGCGACAGGGAAAGAGACCCAGTACTTC.